This TCR beta chain was found in a study of blood T cell repertoires in COVID-19. On the study more broadly: COVID-19 samples, acute and convalescent, were from the United States, Italy and Spain. Sources were T cells, B-cell-depleted T cells, or PBMCs; the material itself was cDNA or gDNA.

The authors' processing: Reference gene primer amplification yielded estimated nucleated cell counts. TCRdb's copy holds only in-frame clones and misses some; the assay was immunoSEQ multiplex PCR. V and J calls and clone size are given by that table; D and trimming were obtained from the DNA. The data contain tens of thousands of clones, approximately 85% of them singletons. Per germline, CDR1 LGHNA and CDR2 YSLEER. The V gene lost 0 bases and the J gene lost 6 bases, with 9 bases spanning the gap. The length of the CDR3 is 14 residues. The source of this sequence is a human donor in a cohort sampled during active COVID-19. The donor label of this sample is uncertain. The chain uses TRBV4-3 and TRBJ1-5, with D maybe TRBD1 (5 bases). The specimen sequenced was peripheral blood. CDR3: CASSQEGVGQPQHF. CDR3 DNA sequence: TGCGCCAGCAGCCAAGAAGGGGTTGGTCAGCCCCAGCATTTT.